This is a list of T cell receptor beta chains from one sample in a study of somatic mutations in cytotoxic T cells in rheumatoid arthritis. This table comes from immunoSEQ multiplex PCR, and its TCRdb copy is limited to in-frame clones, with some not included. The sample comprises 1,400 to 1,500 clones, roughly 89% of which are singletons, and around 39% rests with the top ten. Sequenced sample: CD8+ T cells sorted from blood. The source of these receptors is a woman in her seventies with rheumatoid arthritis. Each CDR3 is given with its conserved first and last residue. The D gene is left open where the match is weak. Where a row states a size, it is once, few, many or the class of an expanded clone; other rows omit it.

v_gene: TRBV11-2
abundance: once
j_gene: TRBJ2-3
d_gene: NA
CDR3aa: CASSQGTSTDTQYF
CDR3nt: TGTGCCAGCAGCCAGGGGACGTCCACAGATACGCAGTATTTT

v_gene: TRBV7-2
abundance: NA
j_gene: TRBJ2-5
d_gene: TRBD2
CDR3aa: CASSPRTSGRRGQETQYF
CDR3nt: TGTGCCAGCAGCCCGAGGACTAGCGGGAGAAGGGGCCAAGAGACCCAGTACTTC

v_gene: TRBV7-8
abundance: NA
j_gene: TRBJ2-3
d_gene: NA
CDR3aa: CASSLPQTGVGTYTQYF
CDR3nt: TGTGCCAGCAGCTTACCACAGACGGGGGTGGGAACATATACGCAGTATTTT

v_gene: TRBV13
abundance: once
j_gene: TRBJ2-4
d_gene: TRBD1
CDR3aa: CASSLGGFGTGENIQYF
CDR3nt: TGTGCCAGCAGCTTAGGGGGGTTTGGGACAGGGGAAAACATTCAGTACTTC

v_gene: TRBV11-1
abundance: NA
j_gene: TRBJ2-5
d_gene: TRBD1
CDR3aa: CASSSLGRGQETQYF
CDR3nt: TGTGCCAGCAGCTCACTAGGCAGGGGGCAAGAGACCCAGTACTTC

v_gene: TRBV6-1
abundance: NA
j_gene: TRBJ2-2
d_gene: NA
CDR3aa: CASSDPTGETFTGELFF
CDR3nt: TGTGCCAGCAGTGACCCAACGGGAGAGACGTTCACCGGGGAGCTGTTTTTT

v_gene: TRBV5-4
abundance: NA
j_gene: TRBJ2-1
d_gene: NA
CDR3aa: CASSLGWGSGYNEQFF
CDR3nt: TGTGCCAGCAGCTTGGGCTGGGGTAGCGGCTACAATGAGCAGTTCTTC

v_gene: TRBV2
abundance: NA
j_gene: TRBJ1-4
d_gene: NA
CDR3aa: CTSSEAREAGFNEKLFF
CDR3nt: TGTACCAGCAGTGAAGCTCGGGAGGCAGGTTTCAATGAAAAACTGTTTTTT

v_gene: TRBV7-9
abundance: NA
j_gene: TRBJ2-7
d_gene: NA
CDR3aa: CASSPTARDSEQYF
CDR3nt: TGTGCCAGCAGCCCTACGGCCCGGGATAGCGAGCAGTACTTC

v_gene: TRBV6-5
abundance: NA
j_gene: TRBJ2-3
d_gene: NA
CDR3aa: CASSGPASTDTQYF
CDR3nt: TGTGCCAGCAGTGGGCCTGCTAGCACAGATACGCAGTATTTT